Shown below are 29 T cell receptor beta chains from a single sample sequenced in a study of control samples from healthy donors and cancer patients. Clones were sequenced by immunoSEQ multiplex PCR, and TCRdb holds only the in-frame ones, with some missing. The table lists around 100,000 clones, more than 75% of them singletons, with 18% in the top ten. The sample was blood. Every receptor here comes from a woman aged 45-60 years in good health.

The CDR3 protein is CASSGGLAGGSGEQFF. CDR3 sequence (DNA): TGCGCCAGCAGTGGTGGACTAGCGGGGGGGTCGGGTGAGCAGTTCTTC. V and J are TRBV10-2 and TRBJ2-1, with TRBD2 identical over 15 bases. The CDR3 loop spans 16 amino acids. Germline CDR1 is WSHSY and CDR2 is SAAADI. With V trimmed by 4 bases and J by 9 bases, 7 bases remained unmatched.

The chain uses TRBV29-1 and TRBJ2-7, with D unclear. The germline gives CDR1 SQVTM, CDR2 ANQGSEA. The V gene lost 3 bases and the J gene lost 0 bases, with 6 bases spanning the gap. This CDR3 has 12 residues. CDR3 in amino acids: CSVEASSYEQYF. The CDR3 bases are TGCAGCGTTGAGGCAAGCTCCTACGAGCAGTACTTC.

V gene TRBV5-5 combines with J gene TRBJ2-3; weak D call: TRBD1 (6 bases). The CDR3 loop spans 15 amino acids. V lost 3 bases, J lost 2 bases, and 13 bases lay in between. CDR1 SGHKS and CDR2 YYEKEE come from the germline V gene (reference sequence). CDR3 DNA: TGTGCCAGCAGCTCAGGGGACGTAGTCACAGATACGCAGTATTTT. This codes for CASSSGDVVTDTQYF.

The gene calls are TRBV6-2 or TRBV6-3 and TRBJ2-7; 8 positions agree with TRBD2. The germline gives CDR1 MNHEY, CDR2 SVGEGT. V lost 4 bases to trimming and J lost 7 bases; unmatched junction nucleotides: 3. The CDR3 covers 12 residues. CDR3 bases: TGTGCCAGCAGTTTAGCGGGGTGGGAGCAGTACGTC. Residues: CASSLAGWEQYV.

This clone has just one count. This sequence joins TRBV30 and TRBJ2-5; 9 bases are a match to TRBD1. The trim removed 3 bases at V and 4 bases at J, leaving 6 bases unmatched. This CDR3 contains 14 residues. Germline lookup yields CDR1 GTSNPN and CDR2 SVGIG (reference sequence). For the CDR3, the DNA is TGTGCCTGGAGGTTGGGACAGGGAAGAGAGACCCAGTACTTC. Protein sequence: CAWRLGQGRETQYF.

The chain is built from TRBV6-5 and TRBJ2-1; weak D call: TRBD2 (6 bases). Germline V CDR1 and CDR2: MNHEY, SVGAGI. V lost 2 bases and J 7 bases, leaving 12 bases between the germline ends. There are 14 residues in the CDR3. The CDR3 reads CASSYILAGNEQFF. In DNA form, the CDR3 reads TGTGCCAGCAGTTACATTCTTGCGGGGAATGAGCAGTTCTTC.

The V gene is TRBV12-3 or TRBV12-4, the J gene TRBJ1-6, with D unresolved. This CDR3 has 13 amino acids. The V gene lost 6 bases and the J gene lost 10 bases, with 13 bases spanning the gap. CDR3 sequence reads: CASSPQVDSPLHF. CDR3 coding DNA: TGTGCCAGCAGCCCCCAGGTAGACTCACCCCTCCACTTT.

The chain links TRBV12-3 or TRBV12-4 to TRBJ1-4; D is perhaps TRBD1 (6 bases). This CDR3 has 13 amino acids. Trimming removed 6 bases from V and 8 bases from J, with 13 bases in between. CDR3 DNA sequence: TGTGCCAGCAGCCGACAGGAGGGGGAAAAACTGTTTTTT. Translation gives CASSRQEGEKLFF.

The genes are TRBV5-5 and TRBJ2-1; D ambiguous. Germline V gene data show CDR1 as SGHKS and CDR2 as YYEKEE (reference sequence). This CDR3 has 15 amino acids. V lost 4 bases and J 3 bases, leaving 14 bases between the germline ends. The CDR3 here is CASSPEGRLYNEQFF. CDR3 sequence (DNA): TGTGCCAGCAGCCCGGAAGGACGGCTCTACAATGAGCAGTTCTTC. Complete variable domain (other parts from reference TRBV5-5 and TRBJ2-1): DAGVTQSPTHLIKTRGQQVTLRCSPISGHKSVSWYQQVLGQGPQFIFQYYEKEERGRGNFPDRFSARQFPNYSSELNVNALLLGDSALYLCASSPEGRLYNEQFFGPGTRLTVL.

This chain uses TRBV13 with TRBJ2-3; 14 bases are shared with TRBD2. The CDR3 consists of 16 residues. Per the germline V gene, CDR1 is PRHDT and CDR2 is FYEKMQ (reference sequence). Trimming removed 5 bases from V and 4 bases from J; junction bases left unmatched: 5. CDR3 region: CASSPGTSGRPDTQYF. CDR3 DNA sequence: TGTGCCAGCAGCCCCGGGACTAGCGGGAGACCAGATACGCAGTATTTT.

The gene calls are TRBV5-1 and TRBJ2-3, with a tentative D call TRBD2 (5 bases). The CDR3 spans 14 residues. Germline CDR1 is SGHRS and CDR2 is YFSETQ. V lost 0 bases, J lost 6 bases, and 11 bases lay in between. The CDR3 spells CASSLGSSSDTQYF. CDR3 DNA sequence: TGCGCCAGCAGCTTGGGGTCTAGCAGCGATACGCAGTATTTT.

This clone was detected only once. The chain combines TRBV7-9 with TRBJ2-5; the D is unclear. Germline V gives CDR1 SEHNR, CDR2 FQNEAQ (reference sequence). This CDR3 has 13 residues. V shed 1 base and J shed 5 bases, with 8 bases lying between them. The DNA for the CDR3 is TGTGCCAGCAGCTTAGTGGATCGGGAGACCCAGTACTTC. Protein sequence: CASSLVDRETQYF. The full variable domain, with the rest looked up from reference TRBV7-9 and TRBJ2-5, is DTGVSQNPRHKITKRGQNVTFRCDPISEHNRLYWYRQTLGQGPEFLTYFQNEAQLEKSRLLSDRFSAERPKGSFSTLEIQRTEQGDSAMYLCASSLVDRETQYFGPGTRLLVL.

This clone was recorded a few times. This chain links TRBV7-8 with TRBJ1-4, with D possibly being TRBD1 (6 bases). Between the trimmed V and J ends, which lost 5 bases and 4 bases, there was a span of 17 bases. This CDR3 spans 16 amino acids. CDR1 and CDR2 (germline): SGHVS, FQNEAQ. Here the CDR3 reads CASSPTLGGRNEKLFF. CDR3 coding DNA: TGTGCCAGCAGCCCCACTCTCGGGGGCCGTAATGAAAAACTGTTTTTT.

This chain links TRBV27 with TRBJ2-2; unclear D gene. The CDR3 consists of 14 residues. CDR1 is MNHEY, CDR2 SMNVEV, per germline (reference sequence). Trimming pared 3 bases from V and 0 bases from J, leaving 5 bases between. The CDR3 loop is CASSFRPNTGELFF. The CDR3 DNA reads TGTGCCAGCAGTTTTCGTCCGAACACCGGGGAGCTGTTTTTT.

CDR3 amino acids: CASSIARLAGFNNEQFF. The CDR3 nucleotides are TGTGCCAGTAGTATAGCACGACTAGCGGGGTTTAACAATGAGCAGTTCTTC. This chain connects TRBV19 to TRBJ2-1; 11 bases fit TRBD2. CDR1 and CDR2 from the germline V gene are LNHDA and SQIVND (reference sequence). J gave up 5 bases and V 1 base, and 7 bases lay outside the gene matches. The CDR3 has 17 amino acids.

The chain couples TRBV6-2 or TRBV6-3 to TRBJ2-5; TRBD2 matches 10 bases. CDR1 and CDR2 from the germline V gene are MNHEY and SVGEGT. This CDR3 is 16 amino acids long. The V and J ends lost 6 bases and 4 bases, in that order; junction bases with no gene match: 11. CDR3: CASSPGHSGRRETQYF. The CDR3 DNA reads TGTGCCAGCAGCCCAGGTCATAGCGGGAGGCGAGAGACCCAGTACTTC.

In the case of this clone: Germline is not matched at one junction end, which may reflect a read error. V is TRBV7-3 and J is TRBJ1-1; TRBD1 matches 7 bases. The CDR3 runs 15 residues. The V gene's germline CDR1 is SGHTA and CDR2 FQGTGA. The CDR3 DNA sequence: TGTGCCAGCAGACCTCGACAGGGATCGAACACTAAAGCTTTCTTT. This encodes CASRPRQGSNTKAFF.

The chain is built from TRBV9 and TRBJ2-2; 7 bases fit TRBD2. The germline gives CDR1 SGDLS, CDR2 YYNGEE. This CDR3 comprises 15 residues. Trimming at V came to 4 bases and at J to 8 bases, leaving 11 bases not matched to a gene. In DNA form, the CDR3 reads TGTGCCAGCAGCCCCCGGGGGGATATTGGAGGGGAGCTGTTTTTT. It yields the protein CASSPRGDIGGELFF.

The chain recombines TRBV5-1 with TRBJ1-4; tentatively, D is TRBD1 (5 bases). Trimming took 0 bases from V and 1 from J, leaving 7 bases between them. The CDR3 has 15 residues. From germline, CDR1 is SGHRS and CDR2 YFSETQ. CDR3 DNA: TGCGCCAGCAGCTTGGAGGGGAAAACTAATGAAAAACTGTTTTTT. Residues: CASSLEGKTNEKLFF.

The chain links TRBV19 to TRBJ2-3, with 7 positions matching TRBD1. The germline V gene has CDR1 LNHDA and CDR2 SQIVND (reference sequence). Trimming at V came to 6 bases and at J to 0 bases, leaving 3 bases not matched to a gene. This CDR3 comprises 14 residues. CDR3 residues: CASSRTGSTDTQYF. The CDR3, as DNA: TGTGCCAGTAGCCGGACAGGCAGCACAGATACGCAGTATTTT.

This chain uses TRBV4-1 with TRBJ2-1; 13 bases line up with TRBD2. The CDR3 runs to 21 residues. In germline, CDR1 is MGHRA, CDR2 YSYEKL. V trimming: 0 bases; J trimming: 6 bases; junction bases outside the gene matches: 17. CDR3 nucleotides: TGCGCCAGCAGCCAAGATTTATCCCGTACTAGCGGGAGGGCCGGCGGCAATGAGCAGTTCTTC. It translates to CASSQDLSRTSGRAGGNEQFF.

The V call is TRBV5-6, the J call TRBJ1-1; no reliable D call. V gave up 3 bases and J gave up 8 bases, with 11 bases separating them. The CDR3 loop spans 12 amino acids. Germline assignment: CDR1 SGHDT and CDR2 YYEEEE. The CDR3 region has the DNA TGTGCCAGCAGCTCCTGGATGGGGGAAGCTTTCTTT. It specifies CASSSWMGEAFF.

The gene calls are TRBV6-6 and TRBJ2-5; the D call may be TRBD1 or TRBD2 (5 bases each). The CDR3 sequence is 14 residues long. With 8 bases removed from V and 5 bases from J, the gap between germline ends came to 18 bases. The germline V gene has CDR1 MNHNY and CDR2 SVGAGI (reference sequence). This CDR3 is CASSLWGGFETQYF. Written as DNA, the CDR3 is TGTGCCAGCTCTCTGTGGGGCGGGTTTGAGACCCAGTACTTC.

The V and J genes are TRBV9 and TRBJ2-1; 9 positions agree with TRBD2. CDR1 and CDR2 (germline): SGDLS, YYNGEE. V lost 4 bases, J lost 4 bases, and 3 bases stayed unmatched. This CDR3 comprises 14 residues. The CDR3 loop reads CASSKTSGYNEQFF. DNA for the CDR3: TGTGCCAGCAGCAAGACTAGCGGTTACAATGAGCAGTTCTTC.

The chain is built from TRBV3-1 (or the pseudogene TRBV3-2) and TRBJ1-1, with D possibly being TRBD1 (6 bases). The CDR3 is made up of 15 amino acids. Trimming stripped 1 base from V and 4 bases from J, with 13 bases between. The germline gives CDR1 LGHDT, CDR2 YNNKEL (reference sequence). The CDR3 sequence: CASSQATGYTTEAFF. CDR3 coding DNA: TGTGCCAGCAGCCAAGCAACAGGGTACACCACTGAAGCTTTCTTT.

The V call is TRBV19, the J call TRBJ2-2; 9 bases fit TRBD1. Unmatched junction bases numbered 4, after V lost 5 bases and J lost 3 bases. Per the germline V gene, CDR1 is LNHDA and CDR2 is SQIVND (reference sequence). The CDR3 sequence is 15 residues long. As DNA, the CDR3 is TGTGCCAGTAGTGAGGACAGGGGAGACACCGGGGAGCTGTTTTTT. Translated, it gives CASSEDRGDTGELFF.

This clone was found once. The chain couples TRBV9 to TRBJ1-1; D may be TRBD1 (6 bases). V lost 5 bases and J 5 bases, leaving 13 bases between the germline ends. This CDR3 is built from 13 residues. Germline V gene data show CDR1 as SGDLS and CDR2 as YYNGEE. CDR3 sequence reads: CASSVNRVTEAFF. The CDR3 coding sequence is TGTGCCAGCAGTGTTAACAGGGTAACTGAAGCTTTCTTT.

J is TRBJ1-2 and V is TRBV5-1; D may be TRBD1 (5 bases). The CDR3 spans 15 residues. Germline loops: CDR1 SGHRS, CDR2 YFSETQ. Trimming cost V 0 bases and J 2 bases, with 11 bases left between them. CDR3 region: CASSLGAGWNYGYTF. In DNA form, the CDR3 reads TGCGCCAGCAGCTTGGGGGCAGGGTGGAACTATGGCTACACCTTC.

The V gene is TRBV7-8, the J gene TRBJ1-5; TRBD1 might be the D (6 bases). Germline CDR1 and CDR2: SGHVS and FQNEAQ. CDR3 length equals 17 residues. Trimming left V 5 bases short and J 11 bases short, with 28 bases between. The CDR3 DNA reads as TGTGCCAGCAGCCGAAGCGTTAGCGAGGGGGTAATATCGGCCCAGCATTTT. This translates into CASSRSVSEGVISAQHF.